This T cell receptor beta chain comes out of a study of blood T cell repertoires in COVID-19. Generated by immunoSEQ multiplex PCR, the TCRdb table keeps only in-frame clones and is missing some. The sample lists around 700,000 clones, more than 80% occurring once. This clonotype originated in a woman younger than 30 with acute or convalescent COVID-19. The sample taken for sequencing was peripheral blood.

CDR3 in DNA: TGTGCCAGCAGCTTACCGGGACAGGGATCCCACGAGCAGTACTTC. This encodes CASSLPGQGSHEQYF. The chain recombines TRBV7-2 with TRBJ2-7; TRBD1 aligns across 9 bases. The V segment lost 2 bases and the J segment 5 bases; nucleotides outside the gene matches: 7. The CDR3 extends over 15 amino acids. CDR1 and CDR2 from the germline V gene are SGHTA and FQGNSA. Variable domain in full (rest from reference TRBV7-2 and TRBJ2-7): GAGVSQSPSNKVTEKGKDVELRCDPISGHTALYWYRQSLGQGLEFLIYFQGNSAPDKSGLPSDRFSAERTGGSVSTLTIQRTQQEDSAVYLCASSLPGQGSHEQYFGPGTRLTVT.